The source of this T cell receptor (beta chain) is a study of cytotoxic CD8 clonotypes in ibrutinib-treated CLL. CDR3 size: 15 residues. The V end lost 1 base, the J end lost 3 bases, and 11 bases lay between the germline ends. Germline loops: CDR1 SGHRS, CDR2 YFSETQ. Here immunoSEQ multiplex PCR was the method, and the copy in TCRdb shows in-frame clones only, minus some. The sample lists 140,000 to 150,000 clones, approximately 80% seen once, with 4.5% to 6.5% in the top ten. This sequence was found in a human donor with chronic lymphocytic leukemia. The chain joins TRBV5-1 to TRBJ1-5; D is uncertain. This sample comprised PBMCs, obtained after 24 months of ibrutinib treatment. DNA of the CDR3: TGCGCCAGCAGCTTGTTTTCGGGTATCAATCAGCCCCAGCATTTT. Protein product: CASSLFSGINQPQHF.